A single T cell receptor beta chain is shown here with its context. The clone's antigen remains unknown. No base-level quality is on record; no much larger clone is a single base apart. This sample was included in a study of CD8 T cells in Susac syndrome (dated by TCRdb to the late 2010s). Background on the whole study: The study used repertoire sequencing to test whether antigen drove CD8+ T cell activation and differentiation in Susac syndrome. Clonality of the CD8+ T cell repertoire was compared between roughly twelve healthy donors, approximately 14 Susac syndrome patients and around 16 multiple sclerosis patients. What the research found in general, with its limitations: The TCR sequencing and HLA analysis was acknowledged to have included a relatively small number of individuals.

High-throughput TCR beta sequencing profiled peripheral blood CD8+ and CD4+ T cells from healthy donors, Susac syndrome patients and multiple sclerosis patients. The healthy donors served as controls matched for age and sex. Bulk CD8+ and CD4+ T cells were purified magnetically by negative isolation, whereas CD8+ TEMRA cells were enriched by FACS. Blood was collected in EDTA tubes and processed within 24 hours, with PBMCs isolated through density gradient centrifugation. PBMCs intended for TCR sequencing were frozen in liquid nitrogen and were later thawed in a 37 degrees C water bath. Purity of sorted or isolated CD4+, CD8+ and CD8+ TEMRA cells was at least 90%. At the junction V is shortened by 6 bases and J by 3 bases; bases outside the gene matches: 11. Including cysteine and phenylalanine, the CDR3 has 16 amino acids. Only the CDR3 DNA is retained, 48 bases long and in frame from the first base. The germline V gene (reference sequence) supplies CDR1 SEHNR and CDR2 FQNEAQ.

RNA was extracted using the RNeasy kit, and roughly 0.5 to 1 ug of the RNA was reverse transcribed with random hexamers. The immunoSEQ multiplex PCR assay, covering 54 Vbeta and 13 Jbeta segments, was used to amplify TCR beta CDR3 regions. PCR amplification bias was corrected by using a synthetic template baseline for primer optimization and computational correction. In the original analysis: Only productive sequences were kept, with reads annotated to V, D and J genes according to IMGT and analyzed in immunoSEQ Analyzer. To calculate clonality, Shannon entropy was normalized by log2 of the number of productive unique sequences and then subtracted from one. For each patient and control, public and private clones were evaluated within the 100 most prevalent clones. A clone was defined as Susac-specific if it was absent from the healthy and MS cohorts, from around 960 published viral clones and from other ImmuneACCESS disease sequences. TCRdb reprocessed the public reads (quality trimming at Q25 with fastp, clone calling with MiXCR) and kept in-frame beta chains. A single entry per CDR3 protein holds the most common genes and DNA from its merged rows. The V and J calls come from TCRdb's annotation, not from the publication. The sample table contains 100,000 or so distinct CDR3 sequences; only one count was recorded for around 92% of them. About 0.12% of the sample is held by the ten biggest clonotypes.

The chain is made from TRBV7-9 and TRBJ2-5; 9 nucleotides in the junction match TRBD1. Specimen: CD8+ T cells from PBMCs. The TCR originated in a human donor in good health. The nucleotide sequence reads TGTGCCAGCAGTAGACCGGGACAGGGAAGAAAAGAGACCCAGTACTTC. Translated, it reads CASSRPGQGRKETQYF.